Sequencing of this T cell receptor (beta chain) was carried out in a study of metastatic and nonmetastatic thyroid tumors. Study as a whole: Patients with malignant and benign thyroid disease provided blood and tumor or nodule tissue, whose repertoires were compared. Study-level findings and limits: Reported TCR beta diversity, measured in blood and tumor, was significantly higher for malignant thyroid tumors than for benign nodules.

The CDR3 length is 16 residues. The germline V gene has CDR1 MNHNS and CDR2 SASEGT. Trimming pared 10 bases from V and 0 bases from J, leaving 22 bases between. Thyroid surgery was preceded by no treatment in any patient. A note on this clone: Its specificity is unknown.

Authors' processing steps: Across clinicopathological groups, CDR3 differences served as the basis for building a distant-metastasis classifier for papillary thyroid cancer. TCRdb ran MiXCR on the PCR reads. TCRdb's processing, not the study's, gives the V and J calls here. The sample lists about 27,000 clones, 20% to 25% occurring once. The sequence was obtained from a male donor with papillary thyroid cancer or a benign thyroid nodule (not recorded which). Some clones in this sample may be carry-over from other donors' samples. The rearrangement links TRBV6-1 to TRBJ2-7, with D possibly TRBD2 on 6 matching bases. The specimen was blood. The CDR3 DNA reads as TGTGCCAACCATCCAAGCGGCGGGGCGGACTCCTACGAGCAGTACTTC. Encoded protein: CANHPSGGADSYEQYF.